Shown below are 11 T cell receptor beta chains from a single sample sequenced in a study of T cell responses to AZD1222 COVID-19 vaccine. Measured with immunoSEQ multiplex PCR; TCRdb has only the in-frame clones, and not every one. Altogether under 100,000 clones are present, approximately 83% being singletons, with the ten largest covering roughly an eighth. The input for sequencing was peripheral blood, taken 28 days after the second AZD1222 dose. Source of these receptors: an adult who received the AZD1222 COVID-19 vaccine.

This clone has only a few counts. The rearrangement uses TRBV11-2 and TRBJ1-5; D possibly corresponds to TRBD1 (5 bases). CDR1 and CDR2 from the germline V gene are SGHAT and FQNNGV. The V and J ends lost 1 base and 5 bases respectively, with 9 bases between them. The CDR3 contains 14 residues. CDR3 residues: CASSLGRADQPQHF. The CDR3 bases are TGTGCCAGCAGCTTAGGCAGGGCAGATCAGCCCCAGCATTTT.

The rearrangement uses TRBV6-5 and TRBJ2-2, with D perhaps TRBD2 (7 bases). CDR1 and CDR2 from the germline V gene are MNHEY and SVGAGI. The CDR3 sequence is 13 residues long. V was cut by 6 bases and J by 6 bases, with 11 bases left in between. DNA for the CDR3: TGTGCCAGCAGCCAAGGGGGGGCCGGGGAGCTGTTTTTT. Protein: CASSQGGAGELFF.

The chain employs TRBV28 and TRBJ2-7; D unresolved. Germline V CDR1 and CDR2: MDHEN, SYDVKM. The germline V and J ends were trimmed by 7 bases and 3 bases, with 10 bases remaining between them. This CDR3 is 12 amino acids long. The CDR3 here is CASTSTVYEQYF. The CDR3 DNA is TGTGCCAGCACCTCGACCGTCTACGAGCAGTACTTC.

The CDR3 nucleotides are TGTGCCAGCAGCGTGGGGGAGGGGGCGGCTTTCTTT. Amino acid sequence: CASSVGEGAAFF. The chain uses TRBV9 and TRBJ1-1; 7 nucleotides align to TRBD1. CDR1 SGDLS and CDR2 YYNGEE come from the germline V gene. Germline trimming cut 2 bases from V and 11 bases from J; bases unmatched to any gene: 6. The CDR3 has 12 amino acids.

The chain recombines TRBV9 with TRBJ2-7; no firm D call. The CDR3 totals 15 residues. Trimming removed 1 base at V and 0 bases at J, with 11 bases between. The germline V gene encodes CDR1 SGDLS and CDR2 YYNGEE. The CDR3 nucleotides read TGTGCCAGCAGCGTATCCTCTGGAAGCTCCTACGAGCAGTACTTC. Its protein is CASSVSSGSSYEQYF.

The genes are TRBV5-1 and TRBJ1-5; possibly TRBD1 for D (5 bases). The CDR3 totals 15 residues. The ends were cut back, 0 bases at V and 1 base at J, with 8 bases in the middle. The germline gives CDR1 SGHRS, CDR2 YFSETQ. This CDR3 is CASSLEGVSNQPQHF. CDR3 nucleotides: TGCGCCAGCAGCTTGGAAGGGGTGAGCAATCAGCCCCAGCATTTT.

This clone has a handful of counts. The V and J genes are TRBV10-1 and TRBJ1-6; TRBD1 is a possible D gene (6 bases). Trimming stripped 9 bases from V and 12 bases from J, with 9 bases between. Germline V CDR1 and CDR2: WNHNN, SYGVQD (reference sequence). The CDR3 has 10 residues. CDR3 nucleotide sequence: TGCGCCAGAAGGGGGGAACCCCTCCACTTT. Protein sequence: CARRGEPLHF.

This clone was picked up a small number of times. The sample has other DNA sequences that encode this CDR3 too. The chain is built from TRBV19 and TRBJ2-7, with D perhaps matching TRBD1 or TRBD2 (5 bases each). This CDR3 contains 14 residues. V was cut by 3 bases and J by 2 bases, with 11 bases left in between. CDR1 and CDR2 from the germline V gene are LNHDA and SQIVND (reference sequence). The CDR3 DNA sequence: TGTGCCAGTAGTATGGGGACGGGAACCTACGAGCAGTACTTC. It translates to CASSMGTGTYEQYF.

This clone was counted between two and nine times. V and J are TRBV6-5 and TRBJ1-2, with unresolved D. V lost 2 bases, J lost 5 bases, and 9 bases lay in between. There are 13 residues in the CDR3. Looked up from germline, CDR1 is MNHEY and CDR2 is SVGAGI. CDR3: CASSYRSRYGYTF. DNA for the CDR3: TGTGCCAGCAGTTACCGGAGCAGATATGGCTACACCTTC.

The genes are TRBV9 and TRBJ2-1; no reliable D call. Germline CDR1 is SGDLS and CDR2 is YYNGEE. The V and J ends lost 0 bases and 4 bases respectively, with 5 bases between them. CDR3 length: 13 residues. The CDR3 protein is CASSVGFYNEQFF. The CDR3 DNA reads TGTGCCAGCAGCGTAGGATTTTACAATGAGCAGTTCTTC.

This clone was seen once. The genes are TRBV14 and TRBJ2-3; 7 nucleotides line up with TRBD2. V dropped 4 bases and J dropped 4; count of bases not matched to a gene: 5. Germline V lookup: CDR1 SGHDN, CDR2 FVKESK. The CDR3 consists of 14 residues. CDR3 bases: TGTGCCAGCAGCCTTGGACTAGGGCCAGATACGCAGTATTTT. Protein sequence: CASSLGLGPDTQYF.